Each of the 26 T cell receptor beta chains below was sequenced from the same sample in a study of shared clonotypes between healthy human individuals. Only CD45RO-negative cells positively selected for CCR7 counted as naive CD8 cells, so terminally differentiated effector memory CD45RA+ cells were excluded. Method: immunoSEQ multiplex PCR; TCRdb's copy keeps in-frame clones and lacks some. The sample includes over 2,000,000 clones, roughly 93% of them seen just once. Material: naive CD8+ T cells from PBMCs. The receptors derive from a young man in good health. Some clones in this sample may be carry-over from other donors' samples.

The chain recombines TRBV7-2 with TRBJ2-2; D perhaps matches TRBD1 (5 bases). Germline values: CDR1 SGHTA, CDR2 FQGNSA. There are 15 residues in the CDR3. V lost 6 bases and J lost 2, with 13 bases in between. DNA of the CDR3: TGTGCCAGCAGTCGCCTTGGACAAAACACCGGGGAGCTGTTTTTT. Amino acids: CASSRLGQNTGELFF.

The chain has TRBV11-2 and TRBJ1-2; unclear D gene. V lost 4 bases, J lost 8 bases, and 20 bases lay in between. CDR1 is SGHAT, CDR2 FQNNGV, per germline. The CDR3 consists of 15 residues. The CDR3 protein is CASSSRDLVARGYTF. The CDR3, as DNA: TGTGCCAGCAGCTCTCGAGACCTGGTCGCGCGAGGCTACACCTTC.

V and J are TRBV25-1 and TRBJ1-2; D is undetermined. Trimming cost V 7 bases and J 7 bases, with 16 bases left between them. Germline CDR1 MGHDK, CDR2 SYGVNS. The CDR3 covers 13 residues. In DNA form, the CDR3 reads TGTGCCAGCACAACCGGAGGATCGGGTGGCTACACCTTC. It translates to CASTTGGSGGYTF.

To note about this clone: The same CDR3 is also encoded by other DNA sequences in this sample. J is TRBJ2-7 and V is TRBV7-8; 14 nucleotides agree with TRBD2. This CDR3 is built from 15 residues. Germline V lookup: CDR1 SGHVS, CDR2 FQNEAQ. Trimming removed 5 bases from V and 3 bases from J; junction bases left unmatched: 3. CDR3 protein: CASSPGTSGSYEQYF. CDR3 in DNA: TGTGCCAGCAGCCCCGGGACTAGCGGGAGCTACGAGCAGTACTTC.

This clone was counted once. The V call is TRBV13, the J call TRBJ1-2, with 9 bases matching TRBD1. Germline CDR1 and CDR2: PRHDT and FYEKMQ (reference sequence). The CDR3 has 15 residues. Losses at the gene ends were 5 bases for V and 8 bases for J; bases not matched to a gene: 12. The CDR3 reads CASSTNQGQGDGYTF. CDR3 bases: TGTGCCAGCAGCACCAACCAGGGACAGGGCGACGGCTACACCTTC.

CDR3 loop: CASSLLRGPHLSYEQYF. The CDR3, as DNA: TGTGCCAGCAGCTTACTCAGGGGCCCTCATCTTTCATACGAGCAGTACTTC. The J gene is TRBJ2-7, the V gene TRBV7-9, with D tentatively TRBD1 (6 bases). V lost 2 bases to trimming and J lost 4 bases, with 21 bases between them. The CDR3 has 17 amino acids. Germline V gene data show CDR1 as SEHNR and CDR2 as FQNEAQ (reference sequence).

The chain employs TRBV6-6 and TRBJ2-3, with no clear D. Germline CDR1 is MNHNY and CDR2 is SVGAGI (reference sequence). V lost 7 bases, J lost 2 bases, and 16 bases lay in between. The CDR3 has 15 amino acids. The CDR3 nucleotides read TGTGCCAGCACCCCCGGGCAGCCAAACACAGATACGCAGTATTTT. Its translation is CASTPGQPNTDTQYF.

This clone showed up just once. The chain joins TRBV9 to TRBJ2-5, with 11 bases identical to TRBD1. This CDR3 comprises 16 residues. V lost 3 bases, J lost 2 bases, and 6 bases stayed unmatched. The germline CDR1 and CDR2 sequences are SGDLS and YYNGEE. The DNA of the CDR3 is TGTGCCAGCAGCGCCACAGGGACAGGGGGACAAGAGACCCAGTACTTC. Residues: CASSATGTGGQETQYF.

The chain recombines TRBV4-3 with TRBJ1-2, with D tentatively TRBD1 (5 bases). The CDR3 extends over 16 amino acids. Germline loops: CDR1 LGHNA, CDR2 YSLEER. V lost 4 bases, J lost 4 bases, and 19 bases lay in between. CDR3 amino acids: CASSPRIGGEIYGYTF. CDR3 DNA sequence: TGCGCCAGCAGCCCAAGGATTGGGGGGGAGATCTATGGCTACACCTTC.

The chain is built from TRBV25-1 and TRBJ2-1; D remains unclear. V lost 2 bases and J lost 8, with 10 bases in between. The CDR3 has 13 amino acids. The germline gives CDR1 MGHDK, CDR2 SYGVNS. The CDR3 sequence is CASSEDHKDEQFF. The CDR3, as DNA: TGTGCCAGCAGTGAAGACCACAAGGATGAGCAGTTCTTC.

This clone was detected only once. The rearrangement joins TRBV6-1 to TRBJ2-7; D is possibly TRBD2 (6 bases). The V end was cut by 3 bases, the J end by 2 bases, with 14 bases between. Germline V lookup: CDR1 MNHNS, CDR2 SASEGT. CDR3 length: 15 amino acids. The CDR3 DNA reads TGTGCCAGCAGTGACTGGCGGGGCCCGACCTACGAGCAGTACTTC. Translating it yields CASSDWRGPTYEQYF.

CDR3 sequence (DNA): TGTGCCAGCAGTTTATTGGGGGAGTCCTACGAGCAGTACTTC. Its protein is CASSLLGESYEQYF. The gene calls are TRBV27 and TRBJ2-7; D may be TRBD1 or TRBD2 (5 bases each). The germline V and J ends were trimmed by 1 base and 1 base, with 8 bases remaining between them. Germline values: CDR1 MNHEY, CDR2 SMNVEV (reference sequence). The CDR3 has 14 residues.

The rearrangement uses TRBV5-1 and TRBJ1-1; no reliable D call. Trimming stripped 4 bases from V and 1 base from J, with 11 bases between. This CDR3 region has 14 residues. Germline CDR1 reads SGHRS; CDR2 reads YFSETQ. DNA for the CDR3: TGCGCCAGCAGCGAGTGGACGGGGAACACTGAAGCTTTCTTT. Translating gives CASSEWTGNTEAFF.

V is TRBV28 and J is TRBJ1-2; 9 bases fit TRBD1. The CDR3 length is 15 residues. V was clipped by 4 bases and J by 4 bases; unmatched bases: 7. Germline values: CDR1 MDHEN, CDR2 SYDVKM. The chain's CDR3 is CASSSVRDRVYGYTF. The DNA of the CDR3 is TGTGCCAGCAGTTCGGTCCGGGACAGGGTCTATGGCTACACCTTC.

The V gene is TRBV27, the J gene TRBJ2-7; 7 bases map to TRBD1. V was pared by 6 bases and J by 2 bases, with 13 bases of the junction left unmatched. Germline CDR1 reads MNHEY; CDR2 reads SMNVEV (reference sequence). The CDR3 spans 16 residues. CDR3: CASSTIDVGGPYEQYF. The CDR3 DNA reads TGTGCCAGCAGCACCATTGACGTAGGGGGCCCCTACGAGCAGTACTTC.

As for this clone: Other nucleotide sequences from this sample produce the same CDR3. The rearrangement joins TRBV25-1 to TRBJ2-7; no clear D. The length of the CDR3 is 12 residues. Germline CDR1 reads MGHDK; CDR2 reads SYGVNS. The ends were cut back, 5 bases at V and 3 bases at J, with 8 bases in the middle. CDR3 coding DNA: TGTGCCAGCAGTCCGGGCGGCTACGAGCAGTACTTC. Translation gives CASSPGGYEQYF.

The rearrangement joins TRBV27 to TRBJ2-7, with D tentatively TRBD1 or TRBD2 (6 bases each). CDR3 length equals 17 residues. V lost 0 bases, J lost 2 bases, and 17 bases lay in between. Germline-derived CDR1 and CDR2 are MNHEY and SMNVEV (reference sequence). The CDR3 reads CASSLSRITGTAYEQYF. Written as DNA, the CDR3 is TGTGCCAGCAGTTTATCCAGAATTACAGGGACTGCCTACGAGCAGTACTTC.

A remark on this clone: Compared with germline, one end of the junction differs, possibly owing to a read error. V and J are TRBV5-4 and TRBJ2-7; 10 bases are a match to TRBD1. Germline V gene sequence: CDR1 SGHNT, CDR2 YYREEE (reference sequence). This CDR3 is built from 11 residues. CDR3 sequence reads: CASSLTGGVSF. CDR3 nucleotide sequence: TGTGCCAGCAGCCTGACAGGGGGCGTCAGTTTC.

On this clone: The junction departs from the called germline gene at one end, perhaps through a read error. This chain joins TRBV7-9 and TRBJ1-3; D is possibly TRBD1 (6 bases). The CDR3 consists of 14 residues. In germline, CDR1 is SEHNR, CDR2 FQNEAQ (reference sequence). CDR3 nucleotides: TGTGCCAACAGCGACAGGCTGACTGGAAACACCATATATTTT. Translation gives CANSDRLTGNTIYF.

V and J are TRBV19 and TRBJ1-2, with D unresolved. The length of the CDR3 is 13 residues. Germline assignment: CDR1 LNHDA and CDR2 SQIVND (reference sequence). Deletions cut 5 bases from V and 8 bases from J, with 15 bases between. CDR3 amino acids: CASSPDLLRGYTF. For the CDR3, the DNA is TGTGCCAGTAGTCCCGACCTTCTCCGGGGCTACACCTTC.

The chain joins TRBV5-1 to TRBJ2-2, with TRBD1 identical over 7 bases. With V trimmed by 1 base and J by 5 bases, 5 bases remained unmatched. Germline V gene lookup returns CDR1 SGHRS and CDR2 YFSETQ. There are 15 residues in the CDR3. The chain's CDR3 is CASSLQGVFTGELFF. CDR3 coding DNA: TGCGCCAGCAGCTTGCAGGGGGTCTTTACCGGGGAGCTGTTTTTT. Full variable domain (outside the CDR3, taken from reference TRBV5-1 and TRBJ2-2): KAGVTQTPRYLIKTRGQQVTLSCSPISGHRSVSWYQQTPGQGLQFLFEYFSETQRNKGNFPGRFSGRQFSNSRSEMNVSTLELGDSALYLCASSLQGVFTGELFFGEGSRLTVL.

The rearrangement links TRBV7-9 to TRBJ1-2; D unclear. The CDR3 runs 15 residues. Per the germline V gene, CDR1 is SEHNR and CDR2 is FQNEAQ (reference sequence). Trimming removed 1 base from V and 4 bases from J, with 13 bases in between. The CDR3 sequence: CASSLGGGDFYGYTF. The CDR3 nucleotides read TGTGCCAGCAGCTTAGGGGGTGGGGATTTCTATGGCTACACCTTC.

V and J are TRBV5-4 and TRBJ2-1; TRBD1 matches 9 bases. The CDR3 loop spans 14 amino acids. From germline, CDR1 is SGHNT and CDR2 YYREEE (reference sequence). V dropped 4 bases and J dropped 2; count of bases not matched to a gene: 1. CDR3 protein: CASSRQGAYNEQFF. The CDR3 DNA reads as TGTGCCAGCAGCCGACAGGGGGCCTACAATGAGCAGTTCTTC.

This clone has just one count. Other nucleotide sequences in the sample specify the same CDR3. V and J are TRBV11-2 and TRBJ2-7; D is unresolved. Trimming cost V 4 bases and J 2 bases, with 6 bases left between them. Germline V gene lookup returns CDR1 SGHAT and CDR2 FQNNGV. This CDR3 is 12 amino acids long. CDR3 amino acids: CASSSGPYEQYF. CDR3 sequence (DNA): TGTGCCAGCAGCTCGGGTCCCTACGAGCAGTACTTC.

The V gene is TRBV27, the J gene TRBJ2-7; D remains ambiguous. V lost 5 bases, J lost 2 bases, and 7 bases lay in between. The CDR3 loop spans 12 amino acids. Germline V gene lookup returns CDR1 MNHEY and CDR2 SMNVEV (reference sequence). The CDR3 spells CASSAHTYEQYF. In nucleotides, the CDR3 is TGTGCCAGCAGTGCCCACACCTACGAGCAGTACTTC.

This CDR3 reads CASSPRSGASGANVLTF. DNA of the CDR3: TGTGCCAGCAGCCCCCGGTCGGGGGCCTCTGGGGCCAACGTCCTGACTTTC. The chain is built from TRBV7-9 and TRBJ2-6; the D gene could be TRBD1 or TRBD2 (6 bases each). CDR1 is SEHNR, CDR2 FQNEAQ, per germline (reference sequence). Trimming took off 5 bases at V and 0 bases at J, with 14 bases between the two ends. The CDR3 spans 17 residues.